The clone carrying this T cell receptor beta chain was seen more than once but under ten times. Its antigen is unidentified. At the survey level, the v3.0 immunoSEQ assay was run. Sequencing used immunoSEQ multiplex PCR; TCRdb keeps in-frame clones, though not all of them. Counted here are tens of thousands of clones, around 86% occurring once; the ten biggest clones make up 4% to 6%. This sample was included in a study of long-term antiretroviral therapy in people with HIV. Study as a whole: Collection of the earliest samples took place about a decade ahead of the 2015 immediate-ART recommendation. Regarding the study as a whole: Therapy changes, viral resistance and ART adherence were not documented in the available data.

This CDR3 region has 15 residues. Germline V lookup: CDR1 MNHNS, CDR2 SASEGT. The V end lost 5 bases, the J end lost 0 bases, and 11 bases lay between the germline ends. The sequenced sample was unsorted PBMCs, obtained approximately 2.6 years after starting antiretroviral therapy. This chain connects TRBV6-1 to TRBJ1-5, with a tentative D call TRBD1 (5 bases). The receptor's source is a man in his forties with HIV. CDR3 amino acids: CASSRRGGSNQPQHF. The CDR3 nucleotides read TGTGCCAGCAGTCGACGTGGGGGTAGCAATCAGCCCCAGCATTTT.